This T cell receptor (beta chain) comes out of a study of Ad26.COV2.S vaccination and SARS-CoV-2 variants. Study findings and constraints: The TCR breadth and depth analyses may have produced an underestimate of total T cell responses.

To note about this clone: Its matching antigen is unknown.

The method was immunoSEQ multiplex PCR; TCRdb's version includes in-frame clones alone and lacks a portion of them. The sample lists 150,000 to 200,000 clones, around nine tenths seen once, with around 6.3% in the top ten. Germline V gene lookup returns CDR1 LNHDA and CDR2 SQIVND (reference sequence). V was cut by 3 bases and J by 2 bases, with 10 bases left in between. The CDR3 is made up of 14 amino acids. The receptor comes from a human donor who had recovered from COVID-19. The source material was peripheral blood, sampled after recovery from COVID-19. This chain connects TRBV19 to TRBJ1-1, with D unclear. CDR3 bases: TGTGCCAGTAGTATTCGCAGGACCAACACTGAAGCTTTCTTT. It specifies CASSIRRTNTEAFF.